This T cell receptor beta chain originates from a study of identical twins. The V end lost 0 bases, the J end lost 6 bases, and 13 bases lay between the germline ends. CDR3 size: 14 residues. Germline V CDR1 and CDR2: SGHRS, YFSETQ. TCRdb re-derived calls from the 5' RACE reads in MiXCR, one entry per CDR3 protein. The sample lists about 700,000 distinct CDR3 sequences, around 6% seen once, with 1.5% to 2% in the top ten. This clonotype was detected ten times or more. The specimen was naive T cells sorted from blood. This TCR was recovered from a man aged 18-30 years in good health. The rearrangement links TRBV5-1 to TRBJ2-7; D is ambiguous. CDR3 bases: TGCGCCAGCAGCTTGGCCTCGATGGGGTCCGAGCAGTACTTC. Its translation is CASSLASMGSEQYF.